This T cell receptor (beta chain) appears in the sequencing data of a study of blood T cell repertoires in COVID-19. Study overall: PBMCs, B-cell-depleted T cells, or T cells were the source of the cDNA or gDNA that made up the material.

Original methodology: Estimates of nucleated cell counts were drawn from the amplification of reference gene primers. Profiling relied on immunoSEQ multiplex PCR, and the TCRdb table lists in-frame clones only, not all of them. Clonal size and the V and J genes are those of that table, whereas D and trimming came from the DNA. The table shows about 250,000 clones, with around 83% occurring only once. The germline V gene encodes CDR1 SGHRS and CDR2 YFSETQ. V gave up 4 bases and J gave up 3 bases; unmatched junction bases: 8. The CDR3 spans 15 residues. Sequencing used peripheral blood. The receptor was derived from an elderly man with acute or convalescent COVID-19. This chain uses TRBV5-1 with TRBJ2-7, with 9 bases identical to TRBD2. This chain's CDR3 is CASSAGGLAGYEQYF. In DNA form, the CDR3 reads TGCGCCAGCAGCGCGGGGGGGCTAGCGGGCTACGAGCAGTACTTC.